This T cell receptor (beta chain) was recovered during a study of early T cells in non-severe SARS-CoV-2 infection. This clonotype has ten or more counts. Attached unique molecular identifiers marked individual cDNA molecules. One entry per CDR3 protein, called by TCRdb with MiXCR from the 5' RACE reads. The sample yields more than 50,000 distinct CDR3 sequences, about an eighth seen once. Material for sequencing was whole blood. The receptor was derived from an adult who was a healthcare worker with PCR-confirmed SARS-CoV-2 infection or an uninfected control (not recorded which).

The CDR3 loop reads CASSLTGGLDIQYF. Written as DNA, the CDR3 is TGTGCCAGCAGCTTAACGGGGGGCTTAGACATTCAGTACTTC. This chain connects TRBV7-6 to TRBJ2-4; D is perhaps TRBD2 (7 bases). This CDR3 has 14 amino acids. V shed 2 bases and J shed 8 bases, with 13 bases lying between them. The germline CDR1 and CDR2 sequences are SGHVS and FNYEAQ.